These 13 T cell receptor beta chains were sequenced from one sample in a study of molecular identifiers for immune sequencing clone quantification. In TCRdb, the PCR reads were re-called with MiXCR into one record per CDR3 protein. Of 20,000 to 25,000 distinct CDR3 sequences in the sample, more than 15% were seen once. The sequenced material came from naive CD8+ T cells from blood, with Jurkat cell RNA spiked in. Documented subset: FACS-sorted CD8+CD4-CCR7+CD45RA+ naive T cells. These receptors all come from a human donor in good health. Some libraries in this study had Jurkat cell RNA spiked in.

With respect to this clonotype: This may come from a read error, since a much larger clone is one base off. The rearrangement joins TRBV24-1 to TRBJ2-2; the D gene is possibly TRBD2 (5 bases). CDR3 length: 17 amino acids. In germline, CDR1 is KGHDR, CDR2 SFDVKD. The CDR3 DNA reads as TGTGCCACCAGTGATTCGGCCGTACGGCTGCACACCGGGGAGCTGGTTTTT. This encodes CATSDSAVRLHTGELVF.

This clonotype was found many times. This chain uses TRBV6-6 with TRBJ2-7, with D possibly called TRBD1 or TRBD2 (6 bases each). V lost 0 bases and J 2 bases, leaving 14 bases between the germline ends. This CDR3 comprises 16 residues. Per the germline V gene, CDR1 is MNHNY and CDR2 is SVGAGI (reference sequence). The CDR3 loop is CASSYSRDTTTYEQYF. The CDR3 DNA is TGTGCCAGCAGTTACTCGCGGGACACCACTACCTACGAGCAGTACTTC.

Sample share makes this clonotype medium-sized (0.01 to 0.1%). The gene calls are TRBV4-3 and TRBJ2-3; D perhaps matches TRBD2 (6 bases). CDR1 is LGHNA, CDR2 YSLEER, per germline. The V end was cut by 0 bases, the J end by 1 base, with 11 bases between. The CDR3 is 16 residues long. The CDR3 loop is CASSQDRGARTDTQYF. CDR3 sequence (DNA): TGCGCCAGCAGCCAAGACCGCGGGGCCCGCACAGATACGCAGTATTTT.

This clonotype was seen ten or more times. V is TRBV14 and J is TRBJ1-2; possible D gene TRBD1, 6 bases. V gave up 0 bases and J gave up 4 bases, with 12 bases separating them. The CDR3 sequence is 15 residues long. Germline lookup yields CDR1 SGHDN and CDR2 FVKESK. This CDR3 is CASSQDDRLLYGYTF. In DNA, the CDR3 is TGTGCCAGCAGCCAAGACGACAGGTTACTCTATGGCTACACCTTC.

Ten or more counts support this clonotype. This chain uses TRBV6-2 or TRBV6-3 with TRBJ1-1; tentative D call: TRBD1 (5 bases). Trimming took off 7 bases at V and 4 bases at J, with 13 bases between the two ends. This CDR3 has 13 amino acids. CDR1 MNHEY and CDR2 SVGEGT come from the germline V gene. The CDR3 nucleotides are TGTGCCAGCAACTACTTGGGGACCACTGAAGCTTTCTTT. Its translation: CASNYLGTTEAFF.

In its sample, this clonotype was seen many times. The CDR3 here is CASSQERGLGLGQPQHF. The CDR3 bases are TGCGCCAGCAGCCAAGAACGGGGGTTGGGGCTGGGTCAGCCCCAGCATTTT. The J gene is TRBJ1-5, the V gene TRBV4-3, with D possibly being TRBD1 (5 bases). CDR3 length equals 17 residues. Per germline, CDR1 LGHNA and CDR2 YSLEER. V lost 0 bases to trimming and J lost 6 bases, with 18 bases between them.

This clonotype appeared many times. This sequence joins TRBV6-8 and TRBJ1-5; no reliable D call. The germline V gene has CDR1 MNHGY and CDR2 SAAAGT. This CDR3 has 13 residues. V gave up 5 bases and J gave up 4 bases, with 9 bases separating them. The CDR3: CASSTPRNQPQHF. In DNA, the CDR3 is TGTGCCAGCAGTACCCCTAGGAATCAGCCCCAGCATTTT.

Comment on this clonotype: This clone may be a read error of a much larger clone one base away. V and J are TRBV28 and TRBJ2-3, with TRBD2 matching 12 bases. The germline CDR1 and CDR2 sequences are MDHEN and SYDVKM. The CDR3 covers 15 residues. DNA of the CDR3: TGTGCCTGCAGCAAGACTAGCGGGAGTCCAGATACGCAGTATTTT. Amino acids: CACSKTSGSPDTQYF.

This clonotype is labeled as medium-sized. The chain links TRBV7-2 to TRBJ2-7; a possible D gene is TRBD1 (5 bases). This CDR3 comprises 13 residues. Germline V gene lookup returns CDR1 SGHTA and CDR2 FQGNSA. Trimming removed 5 bases from V and 4 bases from J, with 12 bases in between. The CDR3 sequence: CASSPGHSYEQYF. Written as DNA, the CDR3 is TGTGCCAGCAGCCCAGGACATTCTTACGAGCAGTACTTC. The variable domain in full, completed from reference TRBV7-2 and TRBJ2-7, reads GAGVSQSPSNKVTEKGKDVELRCDPISGHTALYWYRQSLGQGLEFLIYFQGNSAPDKSGLPSDRFSAERTGGSVSTLTIQRTQQEDSAVYLCASSPGHSYEQYFGPGTRLTVT.

As regards this clonotype: Possible read error: a much larger clone is one base away. This chain connects TRBV7-9 to TRBJ1-6; TRBD1 might be the D (6 bases). The CDR3 runs 16 residues. In germline, CDR1 is SEHNR, CDR2 FQNEAQ (reference sequence). CDR3 coding DNA: TGTGCCAGCGGCTTAGAAAGGGGGTACTATAATTCACCCCTCCACTTT. Its protein is CASGLERGYYNSPLHF.

This clonotype has ten or more counts. The rearrangement uses TRBV11-2 and TRBJ2-5; D is possibly TRBD2 (6 bases). The CDR3 contains 14 residues. With 1 base removed from V and 2 bases from J, the gap between germline ends came to 8 bases. From germline, CDR1 is SGHAT and CDR2 FQNNGV. DNA of the CDR3: TGTGCCAGCAGCTTAGTACGGGGGCAAGAGACCCAGTACTTC. It translates to CASSLVRGQETQYF.

This clonotype was seen at least ten times. This chain uses TRBV6-6 with TRBJ2-5; D is undetermined. Germline CDR1 and CDR2: MNHNY and SVGAGI (reference sequence). The CDR3 is 14 residues long. Trimming removed 7 bases at V and 3 bases at J, with 15 bases between. In nucleotides, the CDR3 is TGTGCCAGCACACGGTACGCTGGGGAAGAGACCCAGTACTTC. Encoded protein: CASTRYAGEETQYF.

Of note for this clonotype: This could be a read error, since a much larger clone is one nucleotide away. Without the conserved terminal phenylalanine or tryptophan, this CDR3 likely stems from a read error. The chain joins TRBV19 to TRBJ1-5, with 8 nucleotides matching TRBD1. V dropped 2 bases and J dropped 0; count of bases not matched to a gene: 6. Germline CDR1 and CDR2: LNHDA and SQIVND (reference sequence). The CDR3 sequence is 17 residues long. The CDR3 reads CASSISGGDYSNQPQHS. In DNA, the CDR3 is TGTGCCAGTAGTATATCAGGGGGCGACTATAGCAATCAGCCCCAGCATTCT.